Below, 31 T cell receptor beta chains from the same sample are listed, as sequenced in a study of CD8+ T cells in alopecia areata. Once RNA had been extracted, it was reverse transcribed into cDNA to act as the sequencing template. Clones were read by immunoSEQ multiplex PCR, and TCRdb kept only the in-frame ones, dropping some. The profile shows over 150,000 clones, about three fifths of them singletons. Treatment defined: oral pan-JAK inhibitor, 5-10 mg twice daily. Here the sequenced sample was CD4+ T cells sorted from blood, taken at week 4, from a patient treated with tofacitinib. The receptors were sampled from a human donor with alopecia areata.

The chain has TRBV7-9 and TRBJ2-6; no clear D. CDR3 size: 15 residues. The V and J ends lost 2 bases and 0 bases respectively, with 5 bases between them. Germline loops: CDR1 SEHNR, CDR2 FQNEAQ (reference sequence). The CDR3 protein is CASSLFDSGANVLTF. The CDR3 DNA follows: TGTGCCAGCAGCTTATTTGACTCTGGGGCCAACGTCCTGACTTTC.

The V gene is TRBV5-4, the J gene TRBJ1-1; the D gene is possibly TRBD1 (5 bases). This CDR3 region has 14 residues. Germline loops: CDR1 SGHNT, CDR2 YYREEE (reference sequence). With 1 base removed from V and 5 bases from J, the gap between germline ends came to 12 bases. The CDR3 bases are TGTGCCAGCAGCTTGCCCCAGGGTGAAACTGAAGCTTTCTTT. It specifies CASSLPQGETEAFF. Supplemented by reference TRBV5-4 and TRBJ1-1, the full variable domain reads ETGVTQSPTHLIKTRGQQVTLRCSSQSGHNTVSWYQQALGQGPQFIFQYYREEENGRGNFPPRFSGLQFPNYSSELNVNALELDDSALYLCASSLPQGETEAFFGQGTRLTVV.

The CDR3, as DNA: TGCAGCGCCCAGGGACAGGGTGGCTACACCTTC. This encodes CSAQGQGGYTF. The chain employs TRBV29-1 and TRBJ1-2, with TRBD1 matching over 9 bases. In germline, CDR1 is SQVTM, CDR2 ANQGSEA. This CDR3 contains 11 residues. The V gene end was trimmed by 7 bases and the J gene end by 7 bases; junction bases not matched to a gene: 4.

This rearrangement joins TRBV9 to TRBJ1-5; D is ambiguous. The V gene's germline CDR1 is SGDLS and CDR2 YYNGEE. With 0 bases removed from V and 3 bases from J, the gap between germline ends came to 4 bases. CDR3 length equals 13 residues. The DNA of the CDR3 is TGTGCCAGCAGCGTAGGGCACAATCAGCCCCAGCATTTT. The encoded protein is CASSVGHNQPQHF. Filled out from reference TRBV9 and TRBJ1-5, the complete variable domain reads DSGVTQTPKHLITATGQRVTLRCSPRSGDLSVYWYQQSLDQGLQFLIQYYNGEERAKGNILERFSAQQFPDLHSELNLSSLELGDSALYFCASSVGHNQPQHFGDGTRLSIL.

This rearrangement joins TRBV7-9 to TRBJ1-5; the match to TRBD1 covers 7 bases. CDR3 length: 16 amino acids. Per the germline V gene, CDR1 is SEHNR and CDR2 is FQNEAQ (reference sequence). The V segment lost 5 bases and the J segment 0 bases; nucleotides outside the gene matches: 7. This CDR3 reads CASSARDSYSNQPQHF. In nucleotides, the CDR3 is TGTGCCAGCAGCGCCCGGGACAGCTATAGCAATCAGCCCCAGCATTTT.

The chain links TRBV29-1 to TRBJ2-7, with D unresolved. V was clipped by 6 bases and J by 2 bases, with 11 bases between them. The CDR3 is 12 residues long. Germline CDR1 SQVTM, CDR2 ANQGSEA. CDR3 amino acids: CSVNERTYEQYF. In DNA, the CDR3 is TGCAGCGTGAATGAGAGAACCTACGAGCAGTACTTC.

CDR3 nucleotide sequence: TGTGCCTGGAGGCCTATCGGGGACTACACCTACGAGCAGTACTTC. It yields the protein CAWRPIGDYTYEQYF. The chain carries TRBV30 and TRBJ2-7; TRBD2 matches at 7 bases. V was clipped by 3 bases and J by 2 bases; unmatched bases: 10. Germline V gene lookup returns CDR1 GTSNPN and CDR2 SVGIG (reference sequence). CDR3 length: 15 amino acids. Drawing the rest from reference TRBV30 and TRBJ2-7, the complete variable domain is SQTIHQWPATLVQPVGSPLSLECTVEGTSNPNLYWYRQAAGRGLQLLFYSVGIGQISSEVPQNLSASRPQDRQFILSSKKLLLSDSGFYLCAWRPIGDYTYEQYFGPGTRLTVT.

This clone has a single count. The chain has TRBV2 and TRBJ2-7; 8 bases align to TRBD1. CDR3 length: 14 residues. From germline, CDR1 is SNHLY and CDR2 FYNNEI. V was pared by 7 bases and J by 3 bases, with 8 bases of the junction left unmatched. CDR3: CASNQQGEDYEQYF. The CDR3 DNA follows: TGTGCCAGCAATCAACAGGGGGAAGACTACGAGCAGTACTTC.

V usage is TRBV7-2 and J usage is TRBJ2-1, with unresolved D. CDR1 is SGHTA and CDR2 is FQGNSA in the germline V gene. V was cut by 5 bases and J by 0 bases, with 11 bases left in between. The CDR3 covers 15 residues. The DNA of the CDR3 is TGTGCCAGCAGCCCGACTTCTAGCTCCTACAATGAGCAGTTCTTC. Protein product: CASSPTSSSYNEQFF.

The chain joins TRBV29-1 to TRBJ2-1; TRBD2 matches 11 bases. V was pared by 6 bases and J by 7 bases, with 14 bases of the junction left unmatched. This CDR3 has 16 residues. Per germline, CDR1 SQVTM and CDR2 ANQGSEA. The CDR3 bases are TGCAGCGTACAAAACCCGGGACTAGCGGTGAGGAATGAGCAGTTCTTC. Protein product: CSVQNPGLAVRNEQFF.

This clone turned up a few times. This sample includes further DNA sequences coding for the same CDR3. CDR3 sequence: CSGLAGEETQYF. In DNA, the CDR3 is TGCAGCGGGTTAGCGGGGGAAGAGACCCAGTACTTC. The chain links TRBV29-1 to TRBJ2-5, with 9 bases matching TRBD2. This CDR3 contains 12 residues. V dropped 7 bases and J dropped 3; count of bases not matched to a gene: 3. The germline gives CDR1 SQVTM, CDR2 ANQGSEA.

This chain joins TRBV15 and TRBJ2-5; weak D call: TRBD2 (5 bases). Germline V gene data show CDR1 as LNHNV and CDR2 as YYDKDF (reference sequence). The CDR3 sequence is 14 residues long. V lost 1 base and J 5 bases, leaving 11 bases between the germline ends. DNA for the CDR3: TGTGCCACCAGCAGAGGGGAGTCCCCGGAGACCCAGTACTTC. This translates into CATSRGESPETQYF.

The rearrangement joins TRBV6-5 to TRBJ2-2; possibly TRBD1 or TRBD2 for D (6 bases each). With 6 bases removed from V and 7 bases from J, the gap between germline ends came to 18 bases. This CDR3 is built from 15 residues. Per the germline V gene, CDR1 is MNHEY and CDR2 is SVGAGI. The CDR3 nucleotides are TGTGCCAGCAGGGCGGGACAAGGACCCATCGGGGAGCTGTTTTTT. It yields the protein CASRAGQGPIGELFF.

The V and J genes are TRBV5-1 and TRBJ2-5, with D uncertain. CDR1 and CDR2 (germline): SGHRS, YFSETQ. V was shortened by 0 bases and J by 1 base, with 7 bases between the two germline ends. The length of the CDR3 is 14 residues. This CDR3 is CASSLEGFQETQYF. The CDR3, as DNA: TGCGCCAGCAGCTTGGAGGGTTTCCAAGAGACCCAGTACTTC.

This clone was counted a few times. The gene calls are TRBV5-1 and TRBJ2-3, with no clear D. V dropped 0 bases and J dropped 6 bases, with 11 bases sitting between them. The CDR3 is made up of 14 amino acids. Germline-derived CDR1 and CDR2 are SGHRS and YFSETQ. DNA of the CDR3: TGCGCCAGCAGCTTGGATCTTAGCCCCGATACGCAGTATTTT. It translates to CASSLDLSPDTQYF.

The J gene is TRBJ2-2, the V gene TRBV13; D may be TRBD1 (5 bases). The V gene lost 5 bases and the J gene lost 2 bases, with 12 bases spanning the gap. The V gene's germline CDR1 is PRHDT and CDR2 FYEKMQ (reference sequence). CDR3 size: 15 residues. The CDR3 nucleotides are TGTGCCAGCAGCAGCGCAGGGTTCAACACCGGGGAGCTGTTTTTT. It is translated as CASSSAGFNTGELFF. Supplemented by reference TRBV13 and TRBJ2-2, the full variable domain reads AAGVIQSPRHLIKEKRETATLKCYPIPRHDTVYWYQQGPGQDPQFLISFYEKMQSDKGSIPDRFSAQQFSDYHSELNMSSLELGDSALYFCASSSAGFNTGELFFGEGSRLTVL.

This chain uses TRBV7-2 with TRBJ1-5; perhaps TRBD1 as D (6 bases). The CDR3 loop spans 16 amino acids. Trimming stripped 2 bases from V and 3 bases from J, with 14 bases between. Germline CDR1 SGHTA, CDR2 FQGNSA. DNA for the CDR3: TGTGCCAGCAGCTTATTCCTGACAGGAGTCAATCAGCCCCAGCATTTT. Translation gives CASSLFLTGVNQPQHF.

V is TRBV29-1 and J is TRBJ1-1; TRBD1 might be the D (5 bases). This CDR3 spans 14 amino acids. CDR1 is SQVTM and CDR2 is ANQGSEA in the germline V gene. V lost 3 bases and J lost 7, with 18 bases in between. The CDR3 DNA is TGCAGCGTTGAGGCTCTCCTGAGGACACATGAAGCTTTCTTT. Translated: CSVEALLRTHEAFF. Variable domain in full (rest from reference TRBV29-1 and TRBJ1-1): SAVISQKPSRDICQRGTSLTIQCQVDSQVTMMFWYRQQPGQSLTLIATANQGSEATYESGFVIDKFPISRPNLTFSTLTVSNMSPEDSSIYLCSVEALLRTHEAFFGQGTRLTVV.

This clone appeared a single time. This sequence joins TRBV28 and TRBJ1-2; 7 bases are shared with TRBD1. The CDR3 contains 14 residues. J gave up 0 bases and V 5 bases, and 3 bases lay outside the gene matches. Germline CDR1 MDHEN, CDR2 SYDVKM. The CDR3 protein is CASSVGQSNYGYTF. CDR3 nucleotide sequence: TGTGCCAGCAGTGTGGGACAGTCTAACTATGGCTACACCTTC.

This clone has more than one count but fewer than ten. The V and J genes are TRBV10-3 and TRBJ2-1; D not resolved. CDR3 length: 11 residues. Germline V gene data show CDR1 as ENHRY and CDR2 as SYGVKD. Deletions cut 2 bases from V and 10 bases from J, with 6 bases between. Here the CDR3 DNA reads TGTGCCATCAGTGAGCCTTCCGAGCAGTTCTTC. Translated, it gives CAISEPSEQFF.

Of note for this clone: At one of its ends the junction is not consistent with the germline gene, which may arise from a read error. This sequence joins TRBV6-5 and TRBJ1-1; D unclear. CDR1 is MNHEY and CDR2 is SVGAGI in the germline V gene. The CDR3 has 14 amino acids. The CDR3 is CASSYSILNPEAFF. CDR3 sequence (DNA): TGTGCCAGCAGTTACTCGATCTTGAACCCTGAAGCTTTCTTT.

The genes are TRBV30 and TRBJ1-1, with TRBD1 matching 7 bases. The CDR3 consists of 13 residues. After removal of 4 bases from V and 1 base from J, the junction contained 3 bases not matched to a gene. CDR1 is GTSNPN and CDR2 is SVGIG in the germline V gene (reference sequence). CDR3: CAWTEGANTEAFF. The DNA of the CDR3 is TGTGCCTGGACCGAGGGGGCGAACACTGAAGCTTTCTTT.

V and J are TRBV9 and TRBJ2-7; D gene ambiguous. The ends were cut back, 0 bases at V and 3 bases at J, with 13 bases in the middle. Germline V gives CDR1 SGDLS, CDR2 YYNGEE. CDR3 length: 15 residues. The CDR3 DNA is TGTGCCAGCAGCGTAGAACCGAATTTGCTCTACGAGCAGTACTTC. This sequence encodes CASSVEPNLLYEQYF.

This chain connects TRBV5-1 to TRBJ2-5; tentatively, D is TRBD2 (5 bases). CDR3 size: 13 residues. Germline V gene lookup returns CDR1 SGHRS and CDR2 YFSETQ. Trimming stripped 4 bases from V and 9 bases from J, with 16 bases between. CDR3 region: CASSPDSLRAQYF. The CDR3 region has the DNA TGCGCCAGCAGCCCGGACTCCCTTAGAGCCCAGTACTTC.

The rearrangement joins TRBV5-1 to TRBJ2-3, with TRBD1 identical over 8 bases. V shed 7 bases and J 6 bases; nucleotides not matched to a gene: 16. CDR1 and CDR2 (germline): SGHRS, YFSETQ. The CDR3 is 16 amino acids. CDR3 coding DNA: TGCGCCAGCGCCATCGGGACAGGCTTTATTAGCGATACGCAGTATTTT. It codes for CASAIGTGFISDTQYF.

CDR3 sequence reads: CAWSVYDQPQHF. CDR3 nucleotides: TGTGCCTGGAGTGTGTATGATCAGCCCCAGCATTTT. J is TRBJ1-5 and V is TRBV30, with D uncertain. The CDR3 consists of 12 residues. Germline CDR1 GTSNPN, CDR2 SVGIG (reference sequence). V was shortened by 0 bases and J by 5 bases, with 5 bases between the two germline ends. The full variable domain, its missing parts supplied by reference TRBV30 and TRBJ1-5, is SQTIHQWPATLVQPVGSPLSLECTVEGTSNPNLYWYRQAAGRGLQLLFYSVGIGQISSEVPQNLSASRPQDRQFILSSKKLLLSDSGFYLCAWSVYDQPQHFGDGTRLSIL.

In DNA form, the CDR3 reads TGCAGCGTTGCGGGGACAGGGCCCGGCTACACCTTC. It specifies CSVAGTGPGYTF. This sequence joins TRBV29-1 and TRBJ1-2, with 9 bases identical to TRBD1. The germline V gene encodes CDR1 SQVTM and CDR2 ANQGSEA. This CDR3 contains 12 residues. V was pared by 4 bases and J by 8 bases, with 5 bases of the junction left unmatched.

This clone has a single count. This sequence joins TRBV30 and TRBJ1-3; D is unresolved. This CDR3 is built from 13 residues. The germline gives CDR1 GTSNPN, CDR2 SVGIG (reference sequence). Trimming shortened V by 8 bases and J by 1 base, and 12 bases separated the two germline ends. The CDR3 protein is CAQTLPSGNTIYF. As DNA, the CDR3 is TGTGCCCAAACACTTCCTTCTGGAAACACCATATATTTT.

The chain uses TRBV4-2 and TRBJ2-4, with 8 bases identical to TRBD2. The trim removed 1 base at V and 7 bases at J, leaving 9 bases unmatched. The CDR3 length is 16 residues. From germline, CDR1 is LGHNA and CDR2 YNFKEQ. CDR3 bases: TGTGCCAGCAGCCAAGGCGATAGCGGGGAGCGTAACATTCAGTACTTC. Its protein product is CASSQGDSGERNIQYF.

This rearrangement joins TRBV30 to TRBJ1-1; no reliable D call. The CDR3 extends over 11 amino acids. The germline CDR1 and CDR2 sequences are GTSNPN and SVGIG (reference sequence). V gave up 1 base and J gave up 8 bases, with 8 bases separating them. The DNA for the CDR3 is TGTGCCTGGAGTGCGGGTAGGGAAGCTTTCTTT. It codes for CAWSAGREAFF.

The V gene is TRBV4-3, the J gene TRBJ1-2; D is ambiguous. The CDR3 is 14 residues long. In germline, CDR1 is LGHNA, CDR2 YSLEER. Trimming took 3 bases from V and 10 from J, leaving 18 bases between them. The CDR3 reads CASSQGRRSLVYTF. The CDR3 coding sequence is TGCGCCAGCAGCCAGGGCCGTAGGAGTCTTGTCTACACCTTC.